This is a list of T cell receptor beta chains from one sample in a study of T cells after yellow fever vaccination. In TCRdb, the 5' RACE reads were re-called with MiXCR into one record per CDR3 protein. The repertoire includes roughly 68,000 distinct CDR3 sequences, around 7% of them detected once, and roughly 35% sits in the top ten. Specimen: CD8+ T cells sorted from PBMCs, collected approximately 40 days after the first yellow fever vaccination. The receptors were gathered from a young man who received the YFV17D yellow fever vaccine. The CDR3 runs from the conserved cysteine through the conserved F or W. The size entry is marked missing in some rows and otherwise reads once, few, many or a size class.

J: TRBJ2-1
size: .
V: TRBV6-5
CDR3: CASSYSIAGPNEQFF

J: TRBJ1-6
size: few
V: TRBV19
CDR3: CASIGGYNSPLHF

J: TRBJ2-7
size: many
V: TRBV4-3
CDR3: CASSPAGDSYEQYF

J: TRBJ2-7
size: many
V: TRBV27
CDR3: CASSKLDRASYEQYF

J: TRBJ1-6
size: .
V: TRBV9
CDR3: CASSAGADRTPLHF

J: TRBJ2-7
size: few
V: TRBV29-1
CDR3: CSTRDGRGEQYF

J: TRBJ2-1
size: many
V: TRBV4-2
CDR3: CASSQIAGSSYNEQFF

J: TRBJ1-1
size: .
V: TRBV6-2/TRBV6-3
CDR3: CASSYSSLTGGTEAFF

J: TRBJ2-5
size: many
V: TRBV12-3/TRBV12-4
CDR3: CASSSTDRGLLTQYF

J: TRBJ2-3
size: .
V: TRBV20-1
CDR3: CSARAARVQPHSDTQYF

J: TRBJ2-7
size: many
V: TRBV7-2
CDR3: CASSLSGGVYEQYF

J: TRBJ2-5
size: many
V: TRBV12-3/TRBV12-4
CDR3: CASSQGQQETQYF

J: TRBJ2-2
size: many
V: TRBV7-6
CDR3: CASSLEENLDRGTGELFF

J: TRBJ1-1
size: few
V: TRBV12-3/TRBV12-4
CDR3: CASTGGMNTEAFF

J: TRBJ1-5
size: .
V: TRBV6-2/TRBV6-3
CDR3: CASSYSVDSNQPQHF